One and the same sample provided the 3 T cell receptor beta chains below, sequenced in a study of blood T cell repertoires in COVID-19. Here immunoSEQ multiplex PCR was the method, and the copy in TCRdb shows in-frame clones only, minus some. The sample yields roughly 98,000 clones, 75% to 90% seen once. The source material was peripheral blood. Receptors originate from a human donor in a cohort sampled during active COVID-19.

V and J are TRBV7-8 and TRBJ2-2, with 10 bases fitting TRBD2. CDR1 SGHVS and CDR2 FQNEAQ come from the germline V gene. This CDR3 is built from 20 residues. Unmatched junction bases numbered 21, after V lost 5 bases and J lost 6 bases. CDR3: CASSQRGVLAGAKQAGELFF. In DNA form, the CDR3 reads TGTGCCAGCAGCCAACGAGGCGTTCTAGCGGGGGCCAAGCAGGCCGGGGAGCTGTTTTTT.

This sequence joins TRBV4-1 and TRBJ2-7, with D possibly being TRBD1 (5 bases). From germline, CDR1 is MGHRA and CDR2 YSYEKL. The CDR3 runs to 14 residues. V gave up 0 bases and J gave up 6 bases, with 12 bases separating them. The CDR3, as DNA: TGCGCCAGCAGCCAAGATCGTCAGGGTTCCGAGCAGTACTTC. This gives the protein CASSQDRQGSEQYF.

The CDR3 sequence is CASSTEGGVFVNTEAFF. The CDR3 DNA sequence: TGTGCCTCGTCCACAGAAGGGGGGGTTTTTGTGAACACTGAAGCTTTCTTT. The chain recombines TRBV19 with TRBJ1-1; maybe TRBD1 (6 bases). V lost 11 bases and J lost 0, with 25 bases in between. The CDR3 has 17 amino acids. Germline assignment: CDR1 LNHDA and CDR2 SQIVND (reference sequence).